These T cell receptor beta chains were read from a single sample in a study of HIV-infected patients and healthy controls. TCRdb called the 5' RACE reads again in MiXCR, with one record for every CDR3 protein. This table has approximately 12,000 distinct CDR3 sequences, roughly 9.5% appearing once. Sequences were derived from blood, sampled before antiretroviral therapy. The origin of the receptors is an adult with HIV infection. The donor label of this sample is uncertain. CDR3s include the opening cysteine and the closing phenylalanine or tryptophan.

j_call: TRBJ2-1; v_call: TRBV2; cdr3_aa: CASSESASGGLGNEQFF
j_call: TRBJ2-1; v_call: TRBV29-1; cdr3_aa: CSVSDSEQFF
j_call: TRBJ1-5; v_call: TRBV5-6; cdr3_aa: CASSRTGGGNQPQHF
j_call: TRBJ2-1; v_call: TRBV10-1; cdr3_aa: CASSESGRGGNEQFF
j_call: TRBJ2-7; v_call: TRBV10-2; cdr3_aa: CASRGLAPPYEQYF
j_call: TRBJ1-5; v_call: TRBV6-2/TRBV6-3; cdr3_aa: CASSEGNNQPQHF
j_call: TRBJ2-1; v_call: TRBV13; cdr3_aa: CASSLEAGGAYNEQFF
j_call: TRBJ2-2; v_call: TRBV5-6; cdr3_aa: CASSLGGRGRSFGELFF
j_call: TRBJ1-1; v_call: TRBV5-6; cdr3_aa: CASSSGLNTEAFF
j_call: TRBJ2-2; v_call: TRBV7-7; cdr3_aa: CASSLEGPHTGELFF
j_call: TRBJ1-5; v_call: TRBV5-6; cdr3_aa: CASSTRGGRGGNQPQHF
j_call: TRBJ2-1; v_call: TRBV25-1; cdr3_aa: CASSEHGSAPYNEQFF
j_call: TRBJ1-4; v_call: TRBV7-2; cdr3_aa: CASSLALGTLDEKLFF
j_call: TRBJ2-3; v_call: TRBV19; cdr3_aa: CASSLDSADTQYF
j_call: TRBJ2-3; v_call: TRBV19; cdr3_aa: CASSVRGTDTQYF
j_call: TRBJ1-2; v_call: TRBV24-1; cdr3_aa: CATSAQSYGYTF
j_call: TRBJ1-2; v_call: TRBV5-1; cdr3_aa: CASSLALGENYGYTF
j_call: TRBJ2-2; v_call: TRBV5-1; cdr3_aa: CASSLESGGNTGELFF
j_call: TRBJ1-1; v_call: TRBV15; cdr3_aa: CATSRESRGEAFF
j_call: TRBJ2-5; v_call: TRBV4-2; cdr3_aa: CASQGIGEETQYF
j_call: TRBJ2-3; v_call: TRBV6-1; cdr3_aa: CASILIAGSTDTQYF
j_call: TRBJ2-1; v_call: TRBV24-1; cdr3_aa: CATSDLPGLENNEQFF
j_call: TRBJ1-1; v_call: TRBV12-3/TRBV12-4; cdr3_aa: CASSLIEARTEAFF
j_call: TRBJ2-4; v_call: TRBV5-1; cdr3_aa: CASRGDSGDKNIQYF
j_call: TRBJ2-1; v_call: TRBV9; cdr3_aa: CASSDREGYNEQFF
j_call: TRBJ2-3; v_call: TRBV6-4; cdr3_aa: CASSDTSTSGSQDTQYF
j_call: TRBJ2-7; v_call: TRBV25-1; cdr3_aa: CASSGPGQVPYEQYF
j_call: TRBJ1-1; v_call: TRBV20-1; cdr3_aa: CSARLGQGGTEAFF
j_call: TRBJ2-5; v_call: TRBV28; cdr3_aa: CASSPTGLAGEF
j_call: TRBJ2-3; v_call: TRBV6-9; cdr3_aa: CASTQRELTDTQYF
j_call: TRBJ2-3; v_call: TRBV7-2; cdr3_aa: CASSLKRASGSTDTQYF
j_call: TRBJ2-5; v_call: TRBV7-3; cdr3_aa: CASSLGGTRGETQYF
j_call: TRBJ1-2; v_call: TRBV25-1; cdr3_aa: CASSDVMPPYGYTF
j_call: TRBJ1-1; v_call: TRBV2; cdr3_aa: CASRGPGNTEAFF
j_call: TRBJ2-1; v_call: TRBV6-5; cdr3_aa: CASYTGSGNEQFF
j_call: TRBJ2-2; v_call: TRBV19; cdr3_aa: CASRPGLAGAGELFF
j_call: TRBJ2-6; v_call: TRBV6-2/TRBV6-3; cdr3_aa: CASSQMGLAGITGANVLTF
j_call: TRBJ2-3; v_call: TRBV2; cdr3_aa: CASSEVDEPFTDTQYF
j_call: TRBJ1-3; v_call: TRBV7-3; cdr3_aa: CASSLTGLRGSGNTIYF
j_call: TRBJ2-5; v_call: TRBV4-2; cdr3_aa: CASSQDETGFQETQYF
j_call: TRBJ2-6; v_call: TRBV3-1; cdr3_aa: CASSQEGSGANVLTF
j_call: TRBJ1-5; v_call: TRBV7-9; cdr3_aa: CASSLGGDQPQHF
j_call: TRBJ1-5; v_call: TRBV6-5; cdr3_aa: CASSSGQGASQPQHF
j_call: TRBJ2-7; v_call: TRBV7-6; cdr3_aa: CASSLVWGNEQYF
j_call: TRBJ2-1; v_call: TRBV6-6; cdr3_aa: CASSPRQGGQFF
j_call: TRBJ2-1; v_call: TRBV29-1; cdr3_aa: CSVEEGGLNEQFF
j_call: TRBJ2-3; v_call: TRBV9; cdr3_aa: CASSLNPGGEDTQYF
j_call: TRBJ2-2; v_call: TRBV13; cdr3_aa: CASSFSVGSGNTGELFF
j_call: TRBJ1-4; v_call: TRBV6-1; cdr3_aa: CASSEAVTVATNEKLFF
j_call: TRBJ2-5; v_call: TRBV6-6; cdr3_aa: CASSRVNSGQETQYF
j_call: TRBJ2-7; v_call: TRBV6-5; cdr3_aa: CASSYGRGEQYF
j_call: TRBJ1-5; v_call: TRBV12-3/TRBV12-4; cdr3_aa: CASSQQGRSQPQHF
j_call: TRBJ2-7; v_call: TRBV20-1; cdr3_aa: CSARDELAGGFSYEQYF
j_call: TRBJ1-1; v_call: TRBV7-9; cdr3_aa: CASSTENTEAFF
j_call: TRBJ1-1; v_call: TRBV18; cdr3_aa: CASSPGQNTEAFF